Presented here are 5 T cell receptor beta chains from one specimen sequenced in a study of shared clonotypes between healthy human individuals. Using immunoSEQ multiplex PCR, the repertoire was profiled, and TCRdb retains in-frame clones only, with some absent. Of 2 million to 2.5 million clones listed, 90% to 95% are singletons. Material: naive CD4+ T cells from PBMCs. The subset was: CD45RA+ positively selected. These receptors all come from a man aged 18 to 30 in good health. Some clones in this sample may be carry-over from other donors' samples.

The chain combines TRBV2 with TRBJ2-2, with TRBD2 matching over 9 bases. V was pared by 0 bases and J by 5 bases, with 7 bases of the junction left unmatched. CDR1 SNHLY and CDR2 FYNNEI come from the germline V gene. The CDR3 has 17 amino acids. This chain's CDR3 is CASSEASGSVRTGELFF. As DNA, the CDR3 is TGTGCCAGCAGTGAAGCTAGCGGGAGCGTTCGGACCGGGGAGCTGTTTTTT.

The chain employs TRBV28 and TRBJ1-2, with 7 bases that match TRBD1. V shed 6 bases, J shed 3 bases, and the junction held 10 bases outside the gene matches. Per germline, CDR1 MDHEN and CDR2 SYDVKM. The CDR3 contains 15 residues. CDR3 protein: CASSERGTGDYGYTF. In nucleotides, the CDR3 is TGTGCCAGCAGCGAGCGGGGCACAGGGGACTATGGCTACACCTTC.

The DNA of the CDR3 is TGTGCCAGCAGCCCAGAGAGGGGTTCTAACTATGGCTACACCTTC. It encodes CASSPERGSNYGYTF. The chain has TRBV7-9 and TRBJ1-2; D is perhaps TRBD1 (5 bases). Germline V CDR1 and CDR2: SEHNR, FQNEAQ (reference sequence). CDR3 size: 15 residues. V was shortened by 5 bases and J by 0 bases, with 13 bases between the two germline ends.

The rearrangement joins TRBV7-2 to TRBJ2-2; 9 nucleotides align to TRBD2. Looked up from germline, CDR1 is SGHTA and CDR2 is FQGNSA. The junction had 11 bases not matched to a gene; V was cut back by 5 bases and J by 4 bases. The CDR3 has 17 residues. CDR3 sequence (DNA): TGTGCCAGCAGCACCGGGGCCTCTAGCGGGGCCACCGGGGAGCTGTTTTTT. It codes for CASSTGASSGATGELFF.

The J gene is TRBJ1-4, the V gene TRBV4-1; perhaps TRBD1 as D (5 bases). This CDR3 has 17 residues. V lost 6 bases and J lost 8, with 25 bases in between. Germline-derived CDR1 and CDR2 are MGHRA and YSYEKL. CDR3 DNA sequence: TGCGCCAGCAGACAGACCGGGACTGACCAGAGTGGAGAAAAACTGTTTTTT. Protein: CASRQTGTDQSGEKLFF.